This T cell receptor beta chain came from a study of T cells in Graves' hyperthyroidism and ophthalmopathy. About the research overall: Once the initial diagnosis was made, peripheral blood was obtained before any treatment.

Any patient presenting with uncontrolled infection, other autoimmune disease, pregnancy or lactation was left out. TCR beta CDR3 regions were amplified from RNA transcripts. In the first-round RT-PCR of the TCR CDR3, the HTBI primer set was used. TCRdb reanalysed the multiplex PCR reads using MiXCR and keeps one entry per CDR3 protein. The sample records around 300,000 distinct CDR3 sequences, approximately 15% being singletons. A few counts support this clonotype. The clonotype originates from a woman between 25 and 40 years old with Graves' hyperthyroidism. Sequenced: blood.

The DNA of the CDR3 is TGTGCCAGCAGTTACAGGCCAGGGGGTGAAGCTTTCTTT. Its translation: CASSYRPGGEAFF. The chain carries TRBV6-5 and TRBJ1-1, with 7 bases matching TRBD1. Per the germline V gene, CDR1 is MNHEY and CDR2 is SVGAGI. V shed 2 bases and J 7 bases; nucleotides not matched to a gene: 4. This CDR3 is 13 amino acids long.